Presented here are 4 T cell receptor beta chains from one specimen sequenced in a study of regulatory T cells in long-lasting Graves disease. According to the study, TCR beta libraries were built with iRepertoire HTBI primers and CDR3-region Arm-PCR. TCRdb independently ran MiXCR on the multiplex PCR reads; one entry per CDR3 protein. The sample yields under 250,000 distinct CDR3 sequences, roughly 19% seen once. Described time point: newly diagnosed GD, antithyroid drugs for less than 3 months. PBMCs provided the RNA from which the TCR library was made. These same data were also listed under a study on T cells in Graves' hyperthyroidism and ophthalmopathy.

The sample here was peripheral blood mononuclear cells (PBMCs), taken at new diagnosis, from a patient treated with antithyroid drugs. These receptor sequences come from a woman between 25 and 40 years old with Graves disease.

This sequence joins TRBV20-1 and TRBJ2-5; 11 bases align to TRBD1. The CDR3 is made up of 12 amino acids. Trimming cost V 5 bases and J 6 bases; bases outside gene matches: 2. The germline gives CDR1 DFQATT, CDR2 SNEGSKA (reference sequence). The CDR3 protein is CSAWDRGKTQYF. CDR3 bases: TGCAGTGCTTGGGACAGGGGGAAGACCCAGTACTTC.

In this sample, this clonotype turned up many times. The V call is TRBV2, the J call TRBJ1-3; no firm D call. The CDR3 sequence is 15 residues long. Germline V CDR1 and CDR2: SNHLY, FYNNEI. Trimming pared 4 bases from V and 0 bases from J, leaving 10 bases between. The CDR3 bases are TGTGCCAGCAGTGGGGCAGCGTACTCTGGAAACACCATATATTTT. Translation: CASSGAAYSGNTIYF.

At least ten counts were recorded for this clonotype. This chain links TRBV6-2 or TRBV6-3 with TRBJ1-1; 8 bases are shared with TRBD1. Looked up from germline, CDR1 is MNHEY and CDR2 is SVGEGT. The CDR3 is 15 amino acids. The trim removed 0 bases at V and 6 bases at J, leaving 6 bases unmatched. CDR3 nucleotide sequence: TGTGCCAGCAGTTACTCGAGGCAGGGGGCCGCTGAAGCTTTCTTT. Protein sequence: CASSYSRQGAAEAFF.

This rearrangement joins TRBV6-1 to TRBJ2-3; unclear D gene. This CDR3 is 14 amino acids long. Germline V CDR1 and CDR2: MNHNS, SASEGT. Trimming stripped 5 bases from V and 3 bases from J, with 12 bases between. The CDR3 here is CASSPRRATDTQYF. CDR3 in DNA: TGTGCCAGCAGTCCCCGTAGGGCAACAGATACGCAGTATTTT.